This T cell receptor (beta chain) was captured by sequencing in a study of spatial heterogeneity in lung cancer. About the study: Mean representation of each unique TCR and UMI combination in the raw reads exceeded eight occurrences.

Findings and limits, study-wide: Ubiquitous expanded tumor TCRs were seen in blood more at resection than at follow-up.

Trimming shortened V by 4 bases and J by 3 bases, and 11 bases separated the two germline ends. Germline lookup yields CDR1 LGHDT and CDR2 YNNKEL (reference sequence). The CDR3 runs 14 residues. This clonotype has a count of ten or more. Its antigen is not known. As to time point: sample taken at primary tumor resection. Whole RNA, isolated from tumor, nontumor lung or frozen PBMC, was sequenced without prior sorting. TCRdb passed the 5' RACE reads through MiXCR, listing each CDR3 protein once. The sample has about 75,000 distinct CDR3 sequences, 10% to 15% seen once. The sequence came from a male donor with early-stage non-small cell lung cancer. This specimen consisted of PBMCs, obtained at surgery. The chain couples TRBV3-1 to TRBJ2-3, with unresolved D. The CDR3 sequence: CASSPVRATDTQYF. CDR3 coding DNA: TGTGCCAGCAGCCCCGTTAGGGCGACAGATACGCAGTATTTT.